This is a list of T cell receptor beta chains from one sample in a study of T cells in Graves' hyperthyroidism and ophthalmopathy. TCRdb independently ran MiXCR on the multiplex PCR reads; one entry per CDR3 protein. The sample shows a few hundred thousand distinct CDR3 sequences, approximately 13% of them seen only once. The source material was blood. The source is a man aged 25-40 years with Graves' hyperthyroidism that later progressed to Graves' ophthalmopathy. The CDR3 runs from the conserved cysteine through the conserved F or W. The order of the fields is clone size, V gene, D gene, J gene, CDR3 protein, CDR3 DNA. D genes are given only for firm matches. Clone size is shown for a subset of rows, as once, few, many or a class of expanded clone.

>many|TRBV7-8|TRBD1|TRBJ1-5
CASSSLGGQAYRNQPQHF
TGTGCCAGCAGCTCCCTCGGGGGACAGGCGTATCGCAATCAGCCCCAGCATTTT
>-|TRBV5-1|-|TRBJ2-1
CASSLAGTPSYNEQFF
TGCGCCAGCAGCTTGGCCGGGACACCTTCCTACAATGAGCAGTTCTTC
>few|TRBV19|-|TRBJ1-1
CASSINSGTEAFF
TGTGCCAGTAGTATTAACAGCGGTACTGAAGCTTTCTTT
>-|TRBV4-1|TRBD2|TRBJ2-5
CASSPRGGRTYQETQYF
TGCGCCAGCAGCCCCCGGGGGGGCCGAACGTACCAAGAGACCCAGTACTTC
>-|TRBV24-1|TRBD2|TRBJ2-5
CATSGAGLAPETQYF
TGTGCCACCAGCGGAGCGGGACTAGCGCCGGAGACCCAGTACTTC
>many|TRBV20-1|TRBD1|TRBJ1-2
CSASPDRIYGYTF
TGCAGTGCTAGCCCGGACAGGATCTATGGCTACACCTTC
>few|TRBV28|-|TRBJ2-5
CASSFDSREETQYF
TGTGCCAGCAGTTTCGACAGTCGCGAAGAGACCCAGTACTTC
>few|TRBV6-1|TRBD1|TRBJ2-1
CASSQTGTGGYNEQFF
TGTGCCAGCAGCCAAACCGGGACAGGGGGTTACAATGAGCAGTTCTTC
>few|TRBV18|TRBD1|TRBJ1-3
CASSSRTGGDTGNTIYF
TGTGCCAGCTCATCCCGGACAGGGGGAGACACGGGAAACACCATATATTTT
>many|TRBV7-3|TRBD1|TRBJ2-2
CASSRGTVNTGELFF
TGTGCCAGCAGCAGAGGGACAGTTAACACCGGGGAGCTGTTTTTT
>many|TRBV11-3|-|TRBJ2-5
CASSLDGGGVETQYF
TGTGCCAGCAGCTTAGATGGTGGCGGGGTCGAGACCCAGTACTTC
>many|TRBV2|-|TRBJ1-1
CASSEAKTAEAFF
TGTGCCAGCAGTGAAGCGAAGACAGCTGAAGCTTTCTTT
>many|TRBV28|-|TRBJ1-5
CGSYSPGGPQHF
TGTGGCAGCTACTCCCCGGGGGGGCCCCAGCATTTT
>-|TRBV10-2|TRBD1|TRBJ1-1
CASSDLDRGGTEAFF
TGCGCCAGCAGTGACCTGGACAGGGGGGGGACTGAAGCTTTCTTT
>few|TRBV29-1|TRBD2|TRBJ2-1
CSGLTSEVYNEQFF
TGCAGCGGCCTGACTAGCGAGGTCTACAATGAGCAGTTCTTC
>many|TRBV12-3/TRBV12-4|-|TRBJ2-7
CASSSLTRVPYEQYF
TGTGCCAGCAGTTCGCTCACAAGGGTCCCTTACGAGCAGTACTTC
>few|TRBV4-1|-|TRBJ1-2
CASSNPGQRRGYTF
TGCGCCAGCAGTAACCCGGGACAAAGGAGGGGCTACACCTTC
>few|TRBV6-1|-|TRBJ1-6
CASSEGIGRRSLHF
TGTGCCAGCAGTGAAGGAATCGGGCGTCGATCCCTCCACTTT
>many|TRBV28|TRBD2|TRBJ2-2
CASSLDTGGTGELFF
TGTGCCAGCAGTTTAGATACGGGGGGCACCGGGGAGCTGTTTTTT
>few|TRBV10-3|-|TRBJ1-5
CAISESKGNQPQHF
TGTGCCATCAGTGAGTCGAAGGGAAATCAGCCCCAGCATTTT